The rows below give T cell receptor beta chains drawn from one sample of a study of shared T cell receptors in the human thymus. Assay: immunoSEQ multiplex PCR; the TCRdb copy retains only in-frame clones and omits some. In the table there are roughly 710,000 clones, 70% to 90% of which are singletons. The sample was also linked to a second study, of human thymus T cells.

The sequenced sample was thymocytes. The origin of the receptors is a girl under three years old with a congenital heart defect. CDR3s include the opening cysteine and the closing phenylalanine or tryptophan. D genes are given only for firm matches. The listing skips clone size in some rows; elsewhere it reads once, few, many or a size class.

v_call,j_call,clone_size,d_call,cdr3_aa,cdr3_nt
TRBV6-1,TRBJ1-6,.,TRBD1,CASRPRDRVITLHF,TGTGCCAGCAGGCCCAGGGACAGGGTCATAACCCTCCACTTT
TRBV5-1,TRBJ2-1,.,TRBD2,CASSLEPSGENEQFF,TGCGCCAGCAGCTTGGAGCCTAGCGGGGAAAATGAGCAGTTCTTC
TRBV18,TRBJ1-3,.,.,CASSPRGGSSSGNTIYF,TGTGCCAGCTCACCACGGGGGGGGTCGAGCTCTGGAAACACCATATATTTT
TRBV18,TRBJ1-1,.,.,CASSPVVTEMNTEAFF,TGTGCCAGCTCACCAGTCGTGACAGAGATGAACACTGAAGCTTTCTTT
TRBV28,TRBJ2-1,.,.,CASSLRGPGTYNEQFF,TGTGCCAGCAGTTTAAGAGGGCCCGGGACCTACAATGAGCAGTTCTTC
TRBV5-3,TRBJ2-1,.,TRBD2,CARSSSGLAGGNNEQFF,TGTGCCAGAAGCTCCTCCGGACTAGCGGGGGGCAACAATGAGCAGTTCTTC
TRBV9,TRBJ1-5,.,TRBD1,CASSPTGEAFNQPQHF,TGTGCCAGCAGCCCTACAGGGGAAGCCTTTAATCAGCCCCAGCATTTT
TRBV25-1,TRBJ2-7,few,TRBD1,CASSVGDRGDIGFYEQYF,TGTGCCAGCAGTGTGGGTGACAGGGGGGACATAGGGTTCTACGAGCAGTACTTC
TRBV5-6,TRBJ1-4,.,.,CASSLARRGVVSEKLFF,TGTGCCAGCAGCCTAGCGAGGCGGGGTGTTGTTTCTGAAAAACTGTTTTTT
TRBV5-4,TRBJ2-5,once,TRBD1,CASSLFTGGLQETQYF,TGTGCCAGCAGCTTGTTCACAGGGGGGCTCCAAGAGACCCAGTACTTC
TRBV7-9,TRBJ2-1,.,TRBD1,CASSCRDRVNNEQFF,TGTGCCAGCAGCTGCCGGGACAGGGTAAATAATGAGCAGTTCTTC
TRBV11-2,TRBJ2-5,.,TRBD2,CASSLTSDQETQYF,TGTGCCAGCAGCTTAACTAGCGACCAAGAGACCCAGTACTTC
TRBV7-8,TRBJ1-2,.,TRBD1,CASSFSGTGGDYGYTF,TGTGCCAGCAGCTTTTCCGGGACAGGGGGCGACTATGGCTACACCTTC
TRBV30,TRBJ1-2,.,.,CAWWTFGTSYPANYGYTF,TGTGCCTGGTGGACATTCGGGACATCCTATCCAGCTAACTATGGCTACACCTTC
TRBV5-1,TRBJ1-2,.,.,CASSLVPTAHAGCGYTF,TGCGCCAGCAGCTTGGTCCCTACCGCTCACGCAGGCTGTGGCTACACCTTC
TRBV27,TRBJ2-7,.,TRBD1,CASSFCKSGTAPYEQYF,TGTGCCAGCAGTTTTTGTAAGTCCGGGACAGCTCCCTACGAGCAGTACTTC
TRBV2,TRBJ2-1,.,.,CASRPNRARNNEQFF,TGTGCCAGCAGGCCGAACAGGGCCAGAAACAATGAGCAGTTCTTC
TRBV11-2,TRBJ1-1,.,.,CASSPWGLEAFF,TGTGCCAGCAGCCCGTGGGGGCTTGAAGCTTTCTTT
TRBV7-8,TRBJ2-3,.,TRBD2,CASSPGPGLAGIPPSTDTQYF,TGTGCCAGCAGCCCAGGGCCCGGACTAGCGGGAATACCTCCTAGCACAGATACGCAGTATTTT
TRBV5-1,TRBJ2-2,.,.,CASSLEDSYLTGELFF,TGCGCCAGCAGCTTGGAGGACTCCTACCTCACCGGGGAGCTGTTTTTT
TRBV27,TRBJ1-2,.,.,CASRPNFGGDNYGYTF,TGTGCCAGCAGGCCCAATTTTGGGGGCGATAACTATGGCTACACCTTC
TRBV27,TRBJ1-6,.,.,CASSAGNSPLHF,TGTGCCAGCAGTGCGGGGAATTCACCCCTCCACTTT
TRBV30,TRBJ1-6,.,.,CAWRPSGDWNSPLHF,TGTGCCTGGAGACCTAGCGGGGACTGGAATTCACCCCTCCACTTT
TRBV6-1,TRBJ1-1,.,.,CASSERGAGDTEAFF,TGTGCCAGCAGTGAAAGGGGTGCTGGGGACACTGAAGCTTTCTTT
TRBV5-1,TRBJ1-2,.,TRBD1,CASSSSPQGAGTVIGYGYTF,TGCGCCAGCAGCTCGTCACCACAAGGCGCCGGGACAGTCATTGGCTATGGCTACACCTTC
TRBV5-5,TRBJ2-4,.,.,CASSPLEGPPVPKNIQYF,TGTGCCAGCAGCCCACTGGAGGGCCCCCCCGTCCCCAAAAACATTCAGTACTTC
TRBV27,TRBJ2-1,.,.,CASSLEGGGYEQFF,TGTGCCAGCAGTTTAGAGGGGGGGGGCTATGAGCAGTTCTTC
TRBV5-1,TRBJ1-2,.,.,CASSLDSGCYGYTF,TGCGCCAGCAGCTTGGATTCAGGGTGCTATGGCTACACCTTC
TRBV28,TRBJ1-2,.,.,CVIQGEDGYTF,TGTGTTATACAGGGAGAGGATGGCTACACCTTC
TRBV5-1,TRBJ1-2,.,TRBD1,CASRGRTGGERRLNPYGYTF,TGCGCCAGCAGGGGGAGGACAGGGGGCGAACGTAGACTCAATCCTTATGGCTACACCTTC
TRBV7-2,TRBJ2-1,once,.,CASSFPGGGPVRYNEQFF,TGTGCCAGCAGCTTCCCCGGTGGCGGGCCAGTCCGATACAATGAGCAGTTCTTC
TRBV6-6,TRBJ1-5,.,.,CASSPQPPDNRPQHF,TGTGCCAGCAGCCCTCAACCCCCAGACAATCGGCCCCAGCATTTT
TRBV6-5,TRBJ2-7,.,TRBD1,CASSYSDRSTYEQYF,TGTGCCAGCAGTTACTCGGACAGGTCTACCTACGAGCAGTACTTC
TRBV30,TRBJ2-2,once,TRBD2,CAWRVLAGANTGELFF,TGTGCCTGGAGGGTACTAGCGGGGGCGAACACCGGGGAGCTGTTTTTT
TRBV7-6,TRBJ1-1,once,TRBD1,CASSLAYRGQAFF,TGTGCCAGCAGCTTAGCGTACAGGGGGCAGGCTTTCTTT
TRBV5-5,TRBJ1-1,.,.,CASKSTGNTEAFF,TGTGCCAGCAAAAGCACGGGGAACACTGAAGCTTTCTTT
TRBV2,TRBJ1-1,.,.,CASSRGRGRTEAFF,TGTGCCAGCAGTCGAGGACGGGGGAGAACTGAAGCTTTCTTT
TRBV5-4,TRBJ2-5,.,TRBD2,CASMTVAGGQETQYF,TGTGCCAGCATGACGGTAGCGGGGGGCCAAGAGACCCAGTACTTC
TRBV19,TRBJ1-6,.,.,CASSTDRPSSYNSPLHF,TGTGCCAGTAGCACCGACAGACCCAGCTCCTATAATTCACCCCTCCACTTT
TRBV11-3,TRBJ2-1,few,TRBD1,CASSPGTGTNEQFF,TGTGCCAGCAGCCCCGGGACAGGGACCAATGAGCAGTTCTTC
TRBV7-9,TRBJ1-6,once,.,CASRQVYNSPLHF,TGTGCCAGCAGGCAGGTCTATAATTCACCCCTCCACTTT
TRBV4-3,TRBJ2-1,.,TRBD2,CASSQGTSGEYEQFF,TGCGCCAGCAGCCAGGGGACTAGCGGGGAGTATGAGCAGTTCTTC
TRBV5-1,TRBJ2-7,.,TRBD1,CASSLVGDRPYEQYF,TGCGCCAGCAGCTTGGTCGGGGACAGACCTTACGAGCAGTACTTC
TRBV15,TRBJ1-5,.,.,CATSRGGAQHF,TGTGCCACCAGCAGAGGGGGGGCCCAGCATTTT
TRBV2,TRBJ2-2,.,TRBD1,CASSGWWGTGITGELFF,TGTGCCAGCTCCGGGTGGTGGGGGACAGGGATTACCGGGGAGCTGTTTTTT